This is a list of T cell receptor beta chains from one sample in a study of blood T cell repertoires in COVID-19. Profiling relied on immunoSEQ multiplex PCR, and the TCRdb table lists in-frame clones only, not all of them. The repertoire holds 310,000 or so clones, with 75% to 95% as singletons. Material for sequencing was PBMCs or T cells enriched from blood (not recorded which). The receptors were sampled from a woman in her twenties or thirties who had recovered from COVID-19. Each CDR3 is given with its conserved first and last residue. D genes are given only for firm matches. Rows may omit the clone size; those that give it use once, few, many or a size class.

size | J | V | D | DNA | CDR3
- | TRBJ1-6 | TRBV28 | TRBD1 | TGTGCCAGCAGTATGGGACAGGGAAATTCACCCCTCCACTTT | CASSMGQGNSPLHF
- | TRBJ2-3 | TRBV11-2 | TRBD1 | TGTGCCAGCAGCTTATTCCCGACCGGGACAGGGGGCACAGATACGCAGTATTTT | CASSLFPTGTGGTDTQYF
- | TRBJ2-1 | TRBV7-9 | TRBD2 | TGTGCCAGCAGCTCAGGACTAGCGGGAGGCCCTCGGGAGCAGTTCTTC | CASSSGLAGGPREQFF
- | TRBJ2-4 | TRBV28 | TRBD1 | TGTGCCAGCAGACCTGGACAGGGTACGTGGGACATTCAGTACTTC | CASRPGQGTWDIQYF
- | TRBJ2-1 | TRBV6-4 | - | TGTGCCAGCAGTGCGTCAGGGGAGTACAATGAGCAGTTCTTC | CASSASGEYNEQFF
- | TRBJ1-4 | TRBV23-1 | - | TGCGCCAGCAGTCAAAATGAACCCAAGCTAGGGGATGAAAAACTGTTTTTT | CASSQNEPKLGDEKLFF
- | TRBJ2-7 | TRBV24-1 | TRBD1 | TGTGCCACCAGTGATCCCGGGACAGGGGGCTACGAGCAGTACTTC | CATSDPGTGGYEQYF
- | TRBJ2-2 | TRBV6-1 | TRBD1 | TGTGCCAGCAGTGAAGATGGACAGGGGGCCGGGGAGCTGTTTTTT | CASSEDGQGAGELFF
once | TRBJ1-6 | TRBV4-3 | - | TGCGCCAGCAGCCAGGAACTGGACAGCCATAATTCACCCCTCTACTTT | CASSQELDSHNSPLYF
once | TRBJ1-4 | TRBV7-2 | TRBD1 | TGTGCCAGCAGCCGTGGGGACAGGGGAATAGAAAAACTGTTTTTT | CASSRGDRGIEKLFF
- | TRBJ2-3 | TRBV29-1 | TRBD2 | TGCAGCGTCCGTAGGCGGACTAGCGGATTCACAGATACGCAGTATTTT | CSVRRRTSGFTDTQYF
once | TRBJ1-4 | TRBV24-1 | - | TGTGCCACCAGTGACCTTAGAGGGCACGAAAAACTGTTTTTT | CATSDLRGHEKLFF
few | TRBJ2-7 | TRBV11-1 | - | TGTGCCAGCAGCTTAGCAGGGGTGGACGAGCAGTACTTC | CASSLAGVDEQYF
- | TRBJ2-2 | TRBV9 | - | TGTGCCAGCAGCGTAGCCGGGACCGGGGAGCTGTTTTTT | CASSVAGTGELFF
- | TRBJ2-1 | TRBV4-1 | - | TGCGCCAGCAGCCCCCCAGGGAACCCAGGGAGAAGGCGGGACTACAATGAGCAGTTCTTC | CASSPPGNPGRRRDYNEQFF
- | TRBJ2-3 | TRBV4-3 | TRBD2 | TGCGCCAGCAGCCAAGTGGGCGGGAGGGGCACAGATACGCAGTATTTT | CASSQVGGRGTDTQYF
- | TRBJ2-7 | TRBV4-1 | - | TGCGCCAGCAGCCAAGATCAGTCTTACGAGCAGTACTTC | CASSQDQSYEQYF
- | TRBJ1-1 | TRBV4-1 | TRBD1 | TGCGCCAGCAGCTGGGACAGGGGTAACTCGGCGAACACTGAAGCTTTCTTT | CASSWDRGNSANTEAFF
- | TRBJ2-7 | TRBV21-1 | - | TGTGCCAGCAGCAAATTCCATCGACATCCAGTTGTTACGTGGGAGCAGTACTTC | CASSKFHRHPVVTWEQYF
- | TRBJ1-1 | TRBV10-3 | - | TGTGCCAGTACGACGGACAGTACTCTGAAGGCTGAAGCTTTCTTT | CASTTDSTLKAEAFF
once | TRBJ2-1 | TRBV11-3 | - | TGTGCCAGCAGCTTAGACTGGACTTTCAATGAGCAGTTCTTC | CASSLDWTFNEQFF
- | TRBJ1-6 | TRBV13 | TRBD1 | TGTGCCAGCAGCCAGGGAAGACAGGGGTATAATTCACCCCTCCACTTT | CASSQGRQGYNSPLHF
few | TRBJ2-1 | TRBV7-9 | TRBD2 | TGTGCCAGCAGCTTCCGGGACGGATCCGGGGGGATTTACAATGAGCAGTTCTTC | CASSFRDGSGGIYNEQFF
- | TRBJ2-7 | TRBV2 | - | TGTGCCCTCTTTAAACGGGCAGGGGAGAATTACGAGCAGTACTTC | CALFKRAGENYEQYF
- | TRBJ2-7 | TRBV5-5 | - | TGTGCCAGCAGCCAGACAGGCCTACCTAAGTACTTC | CASSQTGLPKYF
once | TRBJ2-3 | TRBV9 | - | TGTGCCAGCAGCGTAGAACCTGGGCAGACAGATACGCAGTATTTT | CASSVEPGQTDTQYF
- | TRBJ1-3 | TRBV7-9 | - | TGTGCCAGCTCAGAGGGAGACGGGTTAGACACCATATATTTT | CASSEGDGLDTIYF
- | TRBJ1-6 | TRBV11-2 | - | TGTGCCAGCAGCCCGACGAGCGGCGCCTATAATTCACCCCTCCACTTT | CASSPTSGAYNSPLHF
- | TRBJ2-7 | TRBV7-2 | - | TGTGCCAGCAGCTCTAGTACTAGTATGGTCTACGAGCAGTACTTC | CASSSSTSMVYEQYF
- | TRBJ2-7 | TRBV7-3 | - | TGTGCCAGCAGCTTTACTAGTCAGTCCGAGCAGTACTTC | CASSFTSQSEQYF
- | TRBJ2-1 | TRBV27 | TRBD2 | TGTGCCAGCAGTTTCGTACCCCGGGAGGCGAATTACAATGAGCAGTTCTTC | CASSFVPREANYNEQFF
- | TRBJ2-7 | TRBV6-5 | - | TGTGCCAGCAGTTATAGATGGGAGGGGGGCTACGAGCAGTACTTC | CASSYRWEGGYEQYF
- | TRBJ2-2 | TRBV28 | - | TGTGCCAGCAGTTCTGCGGGACCAACCGGGGAGCTGTTTTTT | CASSSAGPTGELFF
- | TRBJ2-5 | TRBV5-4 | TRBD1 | TGTGCCAGCAGCTTGGGAGGGGGCAGGATGGAGACCCAGTACTTC | CASSLGGGRMETQYF
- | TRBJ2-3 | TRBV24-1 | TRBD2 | TGTGCCACCAGTGGAGCGACTAGCGGGGGCACAAATACGCAGTATTTT | CATSGATSGGTNTQYF
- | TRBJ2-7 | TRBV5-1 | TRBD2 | TGCGCCAGCAGCTTGGCCCCTTGGCGGGAGAGCTACGAGCAGTACTTC | CASSLAPWRESYEQYF